A selection of T cell receptor beta chains follows, all from one sample in a study. Via MiXCR, TCRdb re-called the 5' RACE reads, giving one row per CDR3 protein. The sample contains about 32,000 distinct CDR3 sequences, roughly a quarter of which appear only once. The sequenced material came from tumor-infiltrating Tregs sorted from the breast tumor. The receptors were sampled from a female donor with breast cancer. Both conserved end residues are part of each CDR3. D genes are given only for firm matches. Size tells how often a clone was seen (once, few, many) or the class of an expanded clone, and some rows leave it out.

>TRBD1|TRBV5-6|TRBJ2-1|.
TGTGCCAGCAGCTTGGTCGGGACAGGGACCAGGGTGACCTACAATGAGCAGTTCTTC
CASSLVGTGTRVTYNEQFF
>TRBD2|TRBV4-1|TRBJ2-1|few
TGCGCCAGCAGCCCGCTAGTGACCTGGACTAGCTCCTACAATAAGCAGTTCTTC
CASSPLVTWTSSYNKQFF
>TRBD2|TRBV29-1|TRBJ2-7|many
TGCAGCGCAAATCCGGGGGGCTCCTACGAGCAGTACTTC
CSANPGGSYEQYF
>.|TRBV15|TRBJ2-1|.
TGTGCCACGAGAGATCAGGGTCTTGAGCAGTTCTTC
CATRDQGLEQFF
>TRBD1|TRBV24-1|TRBJ1-5|.
TGTGCCACCAGTGATTTGCAGGGACAGGGACAGCAGCCCCAGCATTTT
CATSDLQGQGQQPQHF
>.|TRBV6-6|TRBJ1-5|few
TGTGCCAGCAGTCGAACAGGGTGGAGCAATCAGCCCCAGCATTTT
CASSRTGWSNQPQHF
>.|TRBV5-1|TRBJ2-3|many
TGCGCCAGCAGCTTGTTAGAAGATACGCAGTATTTT
CASSLLEDTQYF
>.|TRBV5-1|TRBJ2-1|few
TGCGCCAGCACCCTAGGGGGGCCCTACAATGAGCAGTTCTTC
CASTLGGPYNEQFF
>.|TRBV20-1|TRBJ2-1|.
TGCAGTGCTGGACCCCGGAGGAGCTGCTCCTACAATGAGCAGTTCTTC
CSAGPRRSCSYNEQFF
>.|TRBV5-1|TRBJ2-2|many
TGCGCCAGCAGCTTCTCAGACACCGGGGAGCTGTTTTTT
CASSFSDTGELFF
>.|TRBV7-6|TRBJ2-3|many
TGTGCCAGCAGCTCCTCCCCTCACGGGACTTCTAGCACAGATACGCAGTATTTT
CASSSSPHGTSSTDTQYF
>.|TRBV6-5|TRBJ2-2|many
TGTGCCAGCAGGCCCCTTGGGGTCTTTGGGAACACCGGGGAGCTGTTTTTT
CASRPLGVFGNTGELFF
>.|TRBV6-5|TRBJ2-7|many
TGTGCCAGCAGTTACTCGACGGCAGTAGGTACCTACGAGCAGTACTTC
CASSYSTAVGTYEQYF
>TRBD1|TRBV19|TRBJ2-7|few
TGTGCCAGTAGTTCCCCGGGACAGGGCCGCTCCTACGAGCAGTACTTC
CASSSPGQGRSYEQYF
>TRBD1|TRBV2|TRBJ2-3|.
TGTGCCAGTTCACCGGACAGGCCCCTGGGAGATACGCAGTATTTT
CASSPDRPLGDTQYF
>.|TRBV29-1|TRBJ2-7|.
TGCAGCGTTGAAGATGCGGAGGAACAGTACTTC
CSVEDAEEQYF
>.|TRBV12-3/TRBV12-4|TRBJ2-1|many
TGTGCCAGCAGTTCGGGACTGCTTGCCTACAATGAGCAGTTCTTC
CASSSGLLAYNEQFF
>TRBD1|TRBV11-3|TRBJ2-1|.
TGCGCCAGCAGCCCACGGACAGGCGGCTACAATGAGCAGTTCTTC
CASSPRTGGYNEQFF
>TRBD2|TRBV7-3|TRBJ2-1|many
TGTGCCAGCAGCCCCGCCCTAGCGGGAAGAAATGAGCAGTTCTTC
CASSPALAGRNEQFF
>.|TRBV7-3|TRBJ2-3|many
TGTGCCAGCAGCTCCTACGAGGCCGATACGCAGTATTTT
CASSSYEADTQYF
>.|TRBV11-2|TRBJ1-3|many
TGTGCCAGCAGCTTACGCAGGGCGCCAGCTGGAAACACCATATATTTT
CASSLRRAPAGNTIYF
>.|TRBV7-9|TRBJ2-1|few
TGTGCCAGCAGCAGAGCCGCCTACAATGAGCAGTTCTTC
CASSRAAYNEQFF
>TRBD2|TRBV19|TRBJ2-1|few
TGTGCCAGTAGTGCCATAGCGGGAGCCCTTGGAGAGCAGTTCTTC
CASSAIAGALGEQFF
>.|TRBV7-9|TRBJ1-1|.
TGTGCCAGCAGCCAGGGGACATCCATGAACACTGAAGCTTTCTTT
CASSQGTSMNTEAFF
>.|TRBV27|TRBJ2-5|many
TGTGCCAGCAGTCCGGACTGGGACTCTAAAGAGACCCAGTACTTC
CASSPDWDSKETQYF
>.|TRBV3-1|TRBJ1-2|.
TGTGCCAGCAGCCAACAGGGCAACTATGACTACACCTTC
CASSQQGNYDYTF
>.|TRBV20-1|TRBJ2-7|medium-sized
TGCAGTCCGAGCCCAGCGGACAGTTCATCCTACGAGCAGTACTTC
CSPSPADSSSYEQYF
>.|TRBV20-1|TRBJ2-7|many
TGCAGTGCTAGAGGGCCCAGCAGCTCCTACGAGCAGTACTTC
CSARGPSSSYEQYF
>.|TRBV19|TRBJ1-1|.
TGTGCCAGTAGTATTGGCAGTCCGAACACTGAAGCTTTCTTT
CASSIGSPNTEAFF
>.|TRBV20-1|TRBJ2-1|few
TGCAGTGCCCCGGCGGTGCGCGCTGAGCAGTTCTTC
CSAPAVRAEQFF
>.|TRBV6-1|TRBJ1-2|.
TGTGCCAGCAGTGAACCCCCAGATGGTGGCTACACCTTC
CASSEPPDGGYTF
>TRBD2|TRBV4-2|TRBJ2-1|.
TGTGCCAGCCATTTTACGACTAGCGGTGAGCAGTTCTTC
CASHFTTSGEQFF
>TRBD2|TRBV6-5|TRBJ2-7|few
TGTGCCAGCTCTGGGAAGGGACTATCAGCCTACGAGCAGTACTTC
CASSGKGLSAYEQYF
>.|TRBV20-1|TRBJ2-1|many
TGCAGTGCTAGAGGCAGAGAGGACTACAATGAGCAGTTCTTC
CSARGREDYNEQFF
>.|TRBV7-9|TRBJ1-2|many
TGTGCCAGCAGCGGCGGGGGGAAGGATGGCTACACCTTC
CASSGGGKDGYTF
>.|TRBV20-1|TRBJ1-2|many
TGCAGTGCTAGTGGGAGGTATGGCTACACCTTC
CSASGRYGYTF
>.|TRBV15|TRBJ1-2|.
TGTGCCACCAGCGGGTGGACCCAGCGAGATGGCTACACCTTC
CATSGWTQRDGYTF
>.|TRBV7-9|TRBJ2-1|many
TGTGCCAGCAGCTTATCTCTGTTGCGGAACAATGAGCAGTTCTTC
CASSLSLLRNNEQFF
>TRBD2|TRBV15|TRBJ2-1|many
TGTGCCACCAGCAGAGATTCGCCAGCGGGAAGAAAGAATGAGCAGTTCTTC
CATSRDSPAGRKNEQFF
>TRBD1|TRBV7-3|TRBJ2-3|medium-sized
TGTGCCAGCAGCTTAAGGCCAGGGGGCCCAGATACGCAGTATTTT
CASSLRPGGPDTQYF
>TRBD1|TRBV20-1|TRBJ1-6|many
TGCAGTGCTTCGGACAGGGAGGGGTATAATTCACCCCTCCACTTT
CSASDREGYNSPLHF
>TRBD2|TRBV20-1|TRBJ2-7|many
TGCAGTGCTAGAGTCGCGGGAGGGCCGCTCGAGCAGTACTTC
CSARVAGGPLEQYF
>.|TRBV7-9|TRBJ2-1|many
TGTGCCAGCAGCCGCAATGAGCAGTTCTTC
CASSRNEQFF
>.|TRBV2|TRBJ1-5|many
TGTGCCAGCAGTGAAGGACAGTTCAATCAGCCCCAGCATTTT
CASSEGQFNQPQHF
>TRBD1|TRBV30|TRBJ1-4|.
TGTGCCTGGAGTGTTGGGACAGGGGGTGAAAAACTGTTTTTT
CAWSVGTGGEKLFF
>.|TRBV4-1|TRBJ2-7|many
TGCGCCAGCAGCCACCACGGGGGACCATCGGACGAGCAGTACTTC
CASSHHGGPSDEQYF
>TRBD1|TRBV29-1|TRBJ2-7|.
TGCAGCGTTGCTTGGGGACAGGGGTTTGGCGAGCAGTACTTC
CSVAWGQGFGEQYF
>TRBD1|TRBV18|TRBJ1-1|.
TGTGCCAGCTCACGAGCAGGGGGGGCCAAGAACACTGAAGCTTTCTTT
CASSRAGGAKNTEAFF
>.|TRBV9|TRBJ1-1|.
.
CASSVAFGTGETFF
>TRBD2|TRBV18|TRBJ2-1|many
TGTGCCAGCTCACCACTCAAGCGGGAGAATGAGCAGTTCTTC
CASSPLKRENEQFF
>.|TRBV12-3/TRBV12-4|TRBJ1-3|.
TGTGCCAGCAGTTTACCCCGCCGACAGTATGAGGGAAACACCATATATTTT
CASSLPRRQYEGNTIYF
>TRBD1|TRBV11-2|TRBJ2-1|many
TGTGCCAGCAGCTCCCCCGGGACAGGGGACTACAATGAGCAGTTCTTC
CASSSPGTGDYNEQFF
>TRBD2|TRBV19|TRBJ2-1|few
TGTGCCAGTAGTATCCCCGGGACTAGCGGGAGGGCCAATGAGCAGTTCTTC
CASSIPGTSGRANEQFF
>.|TRBV29-1|TRBJ1-1|many
TGCAGCGTCCCGGGACATAGGAGGAGAGCTTTCTTT
CSVPGHRRRAFF
>.|TRBV29-1|TRBJ1-1|many
TGCAGCGTGATGGAATCTGAAGCTTTCTTT
CSVMESEAFF